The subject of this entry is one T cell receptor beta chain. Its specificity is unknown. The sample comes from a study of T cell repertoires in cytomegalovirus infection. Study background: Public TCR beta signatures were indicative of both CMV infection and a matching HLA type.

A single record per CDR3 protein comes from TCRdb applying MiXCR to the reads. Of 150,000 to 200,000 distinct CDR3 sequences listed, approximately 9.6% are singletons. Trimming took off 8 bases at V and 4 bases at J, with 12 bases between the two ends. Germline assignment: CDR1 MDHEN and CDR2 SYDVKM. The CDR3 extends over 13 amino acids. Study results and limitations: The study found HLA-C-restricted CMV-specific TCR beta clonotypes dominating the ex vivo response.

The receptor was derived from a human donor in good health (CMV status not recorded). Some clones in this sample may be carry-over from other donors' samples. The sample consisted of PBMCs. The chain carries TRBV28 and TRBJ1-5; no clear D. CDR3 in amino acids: CASGMDGNQPQHF. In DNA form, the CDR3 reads TGTGCCAGCGGAATGGACGGTAATCAGCCCCAGCATTTT.